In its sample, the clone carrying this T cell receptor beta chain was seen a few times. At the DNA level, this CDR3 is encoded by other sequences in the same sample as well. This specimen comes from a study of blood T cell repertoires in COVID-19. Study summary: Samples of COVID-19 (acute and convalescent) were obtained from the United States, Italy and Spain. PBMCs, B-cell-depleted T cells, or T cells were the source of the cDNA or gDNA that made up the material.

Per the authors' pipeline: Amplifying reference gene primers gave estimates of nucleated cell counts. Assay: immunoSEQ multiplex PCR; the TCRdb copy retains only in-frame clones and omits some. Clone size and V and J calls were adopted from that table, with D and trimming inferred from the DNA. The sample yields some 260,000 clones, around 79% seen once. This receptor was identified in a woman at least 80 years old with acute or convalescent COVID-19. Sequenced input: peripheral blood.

CDR3 sequence reads: CATSRGQGATYEQYF. Written as DNA, the CDR3 is TGTGCCACCAGCAGGGGACAGGGGGCCACCTACGAGCAGTACTTC. The J gene is TRBJ2-7, the V gene TRBV15; 12 bases are a match to TRBD1. The CDR3 covers 15 residues. Germline V gene sequence: CDR1 LNHNV, CDR2 YYDKDF (reference sequence). The J segment lost 2 bases and the V segment lost 3 bases, leaving 2 bases of the junction unmatched.